Each of the 24 T cell receptor beta chains below was sequenced from the same sample in a study of T cell responses to AZD1222 COVID-19 vaccine. Libraries were prepared by immunoSEQ multiplex PCR; TCRdb keeps only in-frame clonotypes and omits some of them. The sample includes approximately 180,000 clones, approximately 90% of them seen just once. Specimen: peripheral blood, collected on day 0 of AZD1222 vaccination. These receptors were obtained from an adult in good health.

This sequence joins TRBV5-6 and TRBJ2-7; 9 bases align to TRBD1. Looked up from germline, CDR1 is SGHDT and CDR2 is YYEEEE. This CDR3 is 15 amino acids long. The ends lost 0 bases at V and 6 bases at J; junction bases unmatched: 7. The CDR3 is CASSLAGQGFGEQYF. In nucleotides, the CDR3 is TGTGCCAGCAGCTTGGCGGGACAGGGATTCGGCGAGCAGTACTTC.

CDR3 in DNA: TGTGCCAGCAGCTTAGGCTGGGGTCAATACAATGAGCAGTTCTTC. Protein sequence: CASSLGWGQYNEQFF. The chain joins TRBV11-2 to TRBJ2-1; D gene unclear. CDR1 SGHAT and CDR2 FQNNGV come from the germline V gene. This CDR3 has 15 residues. The germline V and J ends were trimmed by 1 base and 4 bases, with 11 bases remaining between them.

The chain recombines TRBV19 with TRBJ1-2, with D possibly matching TRBD1 (5 bases). The CDR3 consists of 14 residues. V was shortened by 5 bases and J by 3 bases, with 13 bases between the two germline ends. Germline assignment: CDR1 LNHDA and CDR2 SQIVND (reference sequence). The CDR3 DNA reads TGTGCCAGTAGTCTCCGACAGCTTTACTATGGCTACACCTTC. Protein product: CASSLRQLYYGYTF.

This rearrangement joins TRBV11-3 to TRBJ2-2, with no clear D. This CDR3 contains 17 residues. V lost 1 base and J 5 bases, leaving 17 bases between the germline ends. Germline V gene data show CDR1 as SGHNT and CDR2 as YENEEA. For the CDR3, the DNA is TGTGCCAGCAGCTTAGCCCACGCCGGTGCGAGGACCGGGGAGCTGTTTTTT. This gives the protein CASSLAHAGARTGELFF.

This sequence joins TRBV28 and TRBJ1-2; 9 bases align to TRBD1. The CDR3 consists of 13 residues. CDR1 is MDHEN, CDR2 SYDVKM, per germline. V lost 2 bases and J lost 5; bases outside the gene matches: 0. The CDR3 nucleotides are TGTGCCAGCAGTTTAGGGACAGGGTATGGCTACACCTTC. Its protein is CASSLGTGYGYTF.

The chain links TRBV28 to TRBJ1-4; a possible D gene is TRBD1 (5 bases). Trimming took 7 bases from V and 7 from J, leaving 13 bases between them. Germline CDR1 is MDHEN and CDR2 is SYDVKM. There are 13 residues in the CDR3. The chain's CDR3 is CASTGAGFEKLFF. The CDR3 coding sequence is TGTGCCAGCACCGGGGCGGGGTTTGAAAAACTGTTTTTT.

This clone is a singleton in its sample. V gene TRBV7-2 combines with J gene TRBJ2-5; D possibly corresponds to TRBD1 (6 bases). The CDR3 is 14 amino acids. CDR1 and CDR2 from the germline V gene are SGHTA and FQGNSA. The germline V and J ends were trimmed by 4 bases and 0 bases, with 9 bases remaining between them. CDR3 nucleotides: TGTGCCAGCAGCTACACAGGGCACCAAGAGACCCAGTACTTC. Amino acids: CASSYTGHQETQYF.

This clone was seen only a few times. The chain joins TRBV30 to TRBJ2-7; 13 bases line up with TRBD2. Trimming at V came to 8 bases and at J to 2 bases, leaving 0 bases not matched to a gene. The CDR3 consists of 12 residues. Per germline, CDR1 GTSNPN and CDR2 SVGIG (reference sequence). This CDR3 reads CAGTSGAYEQYF. CDR3 bases: TGTGCCGGGACTAGCGGGGCCTACGAGCAGTACTTC.

The rearrangement joins TRBV7-2 to TRBJ2-5, with unresolved D. The CDR3 sequence is 15 residues long. Per the germline V gene, CDR1 is SGHTA and CDR2 is FQGNSA. Trimming pared 4 bases from V and 2 bases from J, leaving 14 bases between. The CDR3 nucleotides read TGTGCCAGCAGCTCGGCAATCGTGGGGCAAGAGACCCAGTACTTC. As protein: CASSSAIVGQETQYF.

A single count supports this clone. Other DNA sequences in the same sample also yield this CDR3. The V and J genes are TRBV5-1 and TRBJ1-2; the D is unclear. Trimming pared 0 bases from V and 8 bases from J, leaving 11 bases between. Germline loops: CDR1 SGHRS, CDR2 YFSETQ. The CDR3 has 13 residues. As DNA, the CDR3 is TGCGCCAGCAGCTTGGAAGGGTCGTACGGCTACACCTTC. It is translated as CASSLEGSYGYTF. Full variable domain (outside the CDR3, taken from reference TRBV5-1 and TRBJ1-2): KAGVTQTPRYLIKTRGQQVTLSCSPISGHRSVSWYQQTPGQGLQFLFEYFSETQRNKGNFPGRFSGRQFSNSRSEMNVSTLELGDSALYLCASSLEGSYGYTFGSGTRLTVV.

The J gene is TRBJ2-5, the V gene TRBV3-1 (or the pseudogene TRBV3-2); 13 nucleotides line up with TRBD2. Trimming removed 1 base from V and 12 bases from J; junction bases left unmatched: 8. CDR1 and CDR2 (germline): LGHDT, YNNKEL (reference sequence). The CDR3 runs 15 residues. Here the CDR3 DNA reads TGTGCCAGCAGCCAAGTGAGGACTAGCGGGAGTGTGGAGTACTTC. It is translated as CASSQVRTSGSVEYF.

This chain uses TRBV5-1 with TRBJ1-2; weak D call: TRBD1 (6 bases). V dropped 6 bases and J dropped 2 bases, with 29 bases sitting between them. CDR1 and CDR2 from the germline V gene are SGHRS and YFSETQ. This CDR3 comprises 19 residues. CDR3: CASKERRGESDRLNYGYTF. In nucleotides, the CDR3 is TGCGCCAGCAAAGAACGTAGAGGGGAATCGGACAGATTAAACTATGGCTACACCTTC.

This chain uses TRBV7-6 with TRBJ1-4; 7 bases agree with TRBD1. Looked up from germline, CDR1 is SGHVS and CDR2 is FNYEAQ. The CDR3 consists of 15 residues. V lost 1 base, J lost 2 bases, and 1 base stayed unmatched. Here the CDR3 reads CASSLEGATNEKLFF. CDR3 nucleotide sequence: TGTGCCAGCAGCTTAGAGGGGGCGACTAATGAAAAACTGTTTTTT. Looking up the rest from reference TRBV7-6 and TRBJ1-4 gives the full variable domain: GAGVSQSPRYKVTKRGQDVALRCDPISGHVSLYWYRQALGQGPEFLTYFNYEAQQDKSGLPNDRFSAERPEGSISTLTIQRTEQRDSAMYRCASSLEGATNEKLFFGSGTQLSVL.

This clone came up a few times. CDR3 amino acids: CASSSLDEQYF. In DNA, the CDR3 is TGTGCCAGCAGCTCCCTCGACGAGCAGTACTTC. The chain combines TRBV5-6 with TRBJ2-7, with D hard to call. The germline CDR1 and CDR2 sequences are SGHDT and YYEEEE. The CDR3 covers 11 residues. V was shortened by 3 bases and J by 5 bases, with 6 bases between the two germline ends.

J is TRBJ1-2 and V is TRBV7-9; D unclear. The V gene lost 1 base and the J gene lost 9 bases, with 12 bases spanning the gap. This CDR3 comprises 13 residues. CDR1 is SEHNR, CDR2 FQNEAQ, per germline (reference sequence). CDR3 nucleotide sequence: TGTGCCAGCAGCTTAGGTAAAACAGTGAGCTACACCTTC. It encodes CASSLGKTVSYTF.

The V call is TRBV2, the J call TRBJ2-7; D gene ambiguous. This CDR3 contains 14 residues. Trimming cost V 8 bases and J 1 base, with 15 bases left between them. Germline V gene sequence: CDR1 SNHLY, CDR2 FYNNEI. CDR3 sequence: CASFPAQESYEQYF. The CDR3 nucleotides read TGTGCCAGCTTTCCGGCCCAGGAATCCTACGAGCAGTACTTC.

The chain has TRBV7-2 and TRBJ1-6, with D perhaps matching TRBD1 (6 bases). The germline V and J ends were trimmed by 2 bases and 1 base, with 12 bases remaining between them. CDR3 length: 17 residues. Germline V gene data show CDR1 as SGHTA and CDR2 as FQGNSA. The chain's CDR3 is CASSLRAGDSYNSPLHF. DNA for the CDR3: TGTGCCAGCAGCTTACGGGCAGGGGATTCCTATAATTCACCCCTCCACTTT.

Here the CDR3 DNA reads TGTGCCAGCAGTCTTCGACATGGAGGCTACACCTTC. Its protein product is CASSLRHGGYTF. The gene calls are TRBV28 and TRBJ1-2; no firm D call. V lost 5 bases and J lost 8, with 12 bases in between. From germline, CDR1 is MDHEN and CDR2 SYDVKM. This CDR3 is 12 amino acids long.

Here the CDR3 DNA reads TGCAGCGTTAGGGCAGGGCCGAGCTCCTACAATGAGCAGTTCTTC. Amino acids: CSVRAGPSSYNEQFF. The chain carries TRBV29-1 and TRBJ2-1; possible D gene TRBD1, 5 bases. Trimming took 5 bases from V and 0 from J, leaving 14 bases between them. Per the germline V gene, CDR1 is SQVTM and CDR2 is ANQGSEA. The CDR3 contains 15 residues.

V gene TRBV19 combines with J gene TRBJ2-4; perhaps TRBD2 as D (6 bases). Germline CDR1 reads LNHDA; CDR2 reads SQIVND (reference sequence). This CDR3 has 15 residues. The germline V and J ends were trimmed by 4 bases and 1 base, with 11 bases remaining between them. CDR3 bases: TGTGCCAGTAGTAGACTAGACTTCGCCAAAAACATTCAGTACTTC. As protein: CASSRLDFAKNIQYF.

The J gene is TRBJ1-4, the V gene TRBV18; TRBD1 might be the D (5 bases). Germline V lookup: CDR1 KGHSH, CDR2 LQKENI. The CDR3 sequence is 18 residues long. The V and J ends lost 2 bases and 2 bases respectively, with 18 bases between them. Written as DNA, the CDR3 is TGTGCCAGCTCACCAACGTTTTTTCAGGGCAGCACTAATGAAAAACTGTTTTTT. It specifies CASSPTFFQGSTNEKLFF.

This chain joins TRBV7-9 and TRBJ2-1, with TRBD1 matching over 8 bases. Germline V gene sequence: CDR1 SEHNR, CDR2 FQNEAQ (reference sequence). This CDR3 region has 14 residues. Unmatched junction bases numbered 4, after V lost 5 bases and J lost 4 bases. Here the CDR3 reads CASSAGGGYNEQFF. The CDR3 DNA reads as TGTGCCAGCAGCGCAGGGGGCGGGTACAATGAGCAGTTCTTC.

The rearrangement joins TRBV6-1 to TRBJ1-5; 8 bases map to TRBD1. This CDR3 spans 18 amino acids. After removal of 3 bases from V and 2 bases from J, the junction contained 12 bases not matched to a gene. The germline V gene has CDR1 MNHNS and CDR2 SASEGT. CDR3 bases: TGTGCCAGCAGTGAGCCCCCGGGGACAGGAAAAGGCAATCAGCCCCAGCATTTT. It codes for CASSEPPGTGKGNQPQHF.

This clone was seen once. The chain is built from TRBV19 and TRBJ2-7; a weak D match, TRBD2 (6 bases). CDR1 and CDR2 (germline): LNHDA, SQIVND (reference sequence). The length of the CDR3 is 14 residues. V was pared by 5 bases and J by 3 bases, with 14 bases between. The CDR3 protein is CASSVLADDYEQYF. The CDR3, as DNA: TGTGCCAGTAGTGTACTAGCTGATGACTACGAGCAGTACTTC.